This is a list of T cell receptor beta chains from one sample in a study of shared clonotypes between healthy human individuals. TCRdb keeps only in-frame clones here, not all; method: immunoSEQ multiplex PCR. The sample has about 2.3 million clones, roughly 90% seen once; the top ten hold 0.37%. The sequenced sample was naive CD4+ T cells from PBMCs. Receptors originate from a man aged 18 to 29 in good health. Some clones in this sample may be carry-over from other donors' samples. CDR3s include the opening cysteine and the closing phenylalanine or tryptophan. The order of the fields is V gene, CDR3 length, clone size, D gene, J gene, CDR3 DNA, CDR3 protein. The D gene is left open where the match is weak. The size field is filled for only some rows; it gives once, few, many or a size class.

V: TRBV25-1; length: 15; size: NA; D: NA; J: TRBJ1-5; DNA: TGTGCCAGCAGCCATGGGGGGAATAGCAATCAGCCCCAGCATTTT; CDR3: CASSHGGNSNQPQHF
V: TRBV6-1; length: 12; size: once; D: NA; J: TRBJ2-5; DNA: TGTGCCAGCAGCAGAGAGCGAGAGACCCAGTACTTC; CDR3: CASSRERETQYF
V: TRBV6-6; length: 16; size: NA; D: TRBD1; J: TRBJ2-6; DNA: TGTGCCAGCAGCGGACAGGGTCTCGCTGGGGCCAACGTCCTGACTTTC; CDR3: CASSGQGLAGANVLTF
V: TRBV6-6; length: 15; size: NA; D: NA; J: TRBJ1-3; DNA: TGTGCCAGCAGCCAAACCACGGGGTCTGGAAACACCATATATTTT; CDR3: CASSQTTGSGNTIYF
V: TRBV19; length: 13; size: NA; D: TRBD1; J: TRBJ1-2; DNA: TGTGCCAGCACGGGACAGAACTTCTATGGCTACACCTTC; CDR3: CASTGQNFYGYTF
V: TRBV2; length: 13; size: NA; D: NA; J: TRBJ2-5; DNA: TGTGCCAGCAGCAAGGAGGAGGCCGAGACCCAGTACTTC; CDR3: CASSKEEAETQYF
V: TRBV18; length: 16; size: NA; D: NA; J: TRBJ2-1; DNA: TGTGCCAGCTCACCACGTCGGGCGAGCTCCTACAATGAGCAGTTCTTC; CDR3: CASSPRRASSYNEQFF
V: TRBV7-3; length: 16; size: NA; D: TRBD2; J: TRBJ2-4; DNA: TGTGCCAGCAGCTTAGGGACTAGCGGATATAAAAACATTCAGTACTTC; CDR3: CASSLGTSGYKNIQYF
V: TRBV7-8; length: 14; size: NA; D: TRBD1; J: TRBJ1-4; DNA: TGTGCCAGCAGCCTCGGGACAGGACTTGAAAAACTGTTTTTT; CDR3: CASSLGTGLEKLFF
V: TRBV5-1; length: 16; size: NA; D: TRBD2; J: TRBJ2-1; DNA: TGCGCCAGCAGCTTGGGTTTACTAGCGGGGGACAATGAGCAGTTCTTC; CDR3: CASSLGLLAGDNEQFF
V: TRBV29-1; length: 11; size: NA; D: NA; J: TRBJ2-1; DNA: TGCAGCGAATCCAGGGTTAGCGAGCAGTTCTTC; CDR3: CSESRVSEQFF
V: TRBV28; length: 15; size: NA; D: TRBD1; J: TRBJ2-7; DNA: TGTGCCAGCAGTTGGCCGGGGACAGGGCCAAACGAGCAGTACTTC; CDR3: CASSWPGTGPNEQYF